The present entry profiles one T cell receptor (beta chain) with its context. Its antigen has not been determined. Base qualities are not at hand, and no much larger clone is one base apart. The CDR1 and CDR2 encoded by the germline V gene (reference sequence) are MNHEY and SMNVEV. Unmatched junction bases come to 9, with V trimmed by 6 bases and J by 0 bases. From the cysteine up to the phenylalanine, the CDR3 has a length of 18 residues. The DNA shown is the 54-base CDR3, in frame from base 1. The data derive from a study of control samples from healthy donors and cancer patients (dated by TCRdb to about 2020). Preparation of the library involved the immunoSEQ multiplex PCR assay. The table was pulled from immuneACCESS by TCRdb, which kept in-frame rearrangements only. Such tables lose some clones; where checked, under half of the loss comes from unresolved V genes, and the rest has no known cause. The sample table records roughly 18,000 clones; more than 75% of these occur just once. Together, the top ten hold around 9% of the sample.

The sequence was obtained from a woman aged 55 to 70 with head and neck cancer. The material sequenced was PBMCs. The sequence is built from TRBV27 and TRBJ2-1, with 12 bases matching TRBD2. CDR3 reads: CASSPGLAGSSSYNEQFF. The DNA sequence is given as TGTGCCAGCAGCCCGGGACTAGCGGGTTCGAGCTCCTACAATGAGCAGTTCTTC.